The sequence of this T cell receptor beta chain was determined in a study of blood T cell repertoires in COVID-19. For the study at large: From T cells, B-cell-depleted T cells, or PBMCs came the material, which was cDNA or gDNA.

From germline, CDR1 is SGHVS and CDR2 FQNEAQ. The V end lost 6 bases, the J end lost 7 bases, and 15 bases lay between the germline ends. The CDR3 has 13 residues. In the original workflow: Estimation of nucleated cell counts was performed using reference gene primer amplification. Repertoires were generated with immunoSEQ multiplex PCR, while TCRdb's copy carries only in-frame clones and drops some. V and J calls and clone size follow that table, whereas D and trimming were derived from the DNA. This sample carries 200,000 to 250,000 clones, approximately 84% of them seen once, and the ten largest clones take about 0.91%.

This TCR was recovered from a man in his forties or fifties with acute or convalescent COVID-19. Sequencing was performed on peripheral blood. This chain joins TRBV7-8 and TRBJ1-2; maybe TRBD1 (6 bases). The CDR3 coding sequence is TGTGCCAGCAGTCAACAGGGACGGGGTGGCTACACCTTC. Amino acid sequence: CASSQQGRGGYTF.